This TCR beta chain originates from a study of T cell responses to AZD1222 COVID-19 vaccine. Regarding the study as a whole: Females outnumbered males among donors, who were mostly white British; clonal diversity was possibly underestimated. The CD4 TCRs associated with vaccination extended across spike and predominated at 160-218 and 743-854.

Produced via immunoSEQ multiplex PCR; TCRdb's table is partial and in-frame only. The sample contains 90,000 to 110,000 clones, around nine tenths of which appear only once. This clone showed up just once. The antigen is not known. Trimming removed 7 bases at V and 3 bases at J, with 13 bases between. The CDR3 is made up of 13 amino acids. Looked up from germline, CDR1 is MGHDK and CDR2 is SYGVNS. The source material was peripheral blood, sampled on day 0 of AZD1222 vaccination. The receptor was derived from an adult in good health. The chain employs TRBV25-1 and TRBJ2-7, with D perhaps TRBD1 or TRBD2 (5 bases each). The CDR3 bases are TGTGCCAGCACAAGGGGCAGCGGCTACGAGCAGTACTTC. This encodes CASTRGSGYEQYF.